Listed below are T cell receptor beta chains from one sample, sequenced in a study of radiation and T cells in renal cell carcinoma. Clones were read by immunoSEQ multiplex PCR, and TCRdb kept only the in-frame ones, dropping some. The sample includes 50,000 to 75,000 clones, over 70% of them seen just once. Sample: blood, taken from a patient whose treatment included radiotherapy and nephrectomy. The receptors shown here come from a man aged 55 to 69 with renal cell carcinoma. Each CDR3 is given with its conserved first and last residue. The D gene is left open where the match is weak. The size field is filled for only some rows; it gives once, few, many or a size class.

d_gene: TRBD2
abundance: -
j_gene: TRBJ2-3
v_gene: TRBV7-3
CDR3aa: CASSPSGPRTDTQYF
CDR3nt: TGTGCCAGCAGCCCTAGCGGGCCCCGCACAGATACGCAGTATTTT

d_gene: -
abundance: few
j_gene: TRBJ2-3
v_gene: TRBV10-1
CDR3aa: CASSVGSADTQYF
CDR3nt: TGCGCCAGCAGTGTGGGTTCGGCAGATACGCAGTATTTT

d_gene: -
abundance: -
j_gene: TRBJ1-2
v_gene: TRBV4-1
CDR3aa: CASSQDIPASNYGYTF
CDR3nt: TGCGCCAGCAGCCAAGACATTCCGGCCTCAAACTATGGCTACACCTTC

d_gene: TRBD2
abundance: -
j_gene: TRBJ2-1
v_gene: TRBV9
CDR3aa: CASSVMGLASNEQFF
CDR3nt: TGTGCCAGCAGCGTAATGGGACTAGCGAGTAATGAGCAGTTCTTC

d_gene: -
abundance: -
j_gene: TRBJ2-2
v_gene: TRBV11-3
CDR3aa: CASSYGRGSGDTGELFF
CDR3nt: TGTGCCAGCAGCTATGGCCGAGGGAGTGGGGACACCGGGGAGCTGTTTTTT

d_gene: -
abundance: -
j_gene: TRBJ2-3
v_gene: TRBV5-5
CDR3aa: CASSLTGSGTDTQYF
CDR3nt: TGTGCCAGCAGCTTGACAGGGTCGGGGACAGATACGCAGTATTTT

d_gene: -
abundance: -
j_gene: TRBJ1-6
v_gene: TRBV7-2
CDR3aa: CASSSESLPYSPLHF
CDR3nt: TGTGCCAGCAGCTCCGAATCCTTACCCTATTCACCCCTCCACTTT

d_gene: -
abundance: -
j_gene: TRBJ1-1
v_gene: TRBV18
CDR3aa: CASSKLGQQNTEAFF
CDR3nt: TGTGCCAGCTCAAAGTTAGGACAGCAGAACACTGAAGCTTTCTTT

d_gene: -
abundance: -
j_gene: TRBJ2-7
v_gene: TRBV6-1
CDR3aa: CASSAQGRSVGEQYF
CDR3nt: TGTGCCAGCAGTGCTCAGGGGAGATCAGTCGGCGAGCAGTACTTC

d_gene: TRBD1
abundance: -
j_gene: TRBJ1-3
v_gene: TRBV28
CDR3aa: CASRGDRGGRSGNTIYF
CDR3nt: TGTGCCAGCAGGGGTGACAGGGGCGGCCGCTCTGGAAACACCATATATTTT

d_gene: -
abundance: -
j_gene: TRBJ1-2
v_gene: TRBV9
CDR3aa: CASGPANYGYTF
CDR3nt: TGTGCCAGCGGGCCCGCCAACTATGGCTACACCTTC

d_gene: -
abundance: -
j_gene: TRBJ2-5
v_gene: TRBV2
CDR3aa: CASMGYLYQETQYF
CDR3nt: TGTGCCAGCATGGGCTACTTGTACCAAGAGACCCAGTACTTC

d_gene: TRBD1
abundance: -
j_gene: TRBJ1-1
v_gene: TRBV29-1
CDR3aa: CSVRQGPLDTEAFF
CDR3nt: TGCAGCGTTCGACAGGGCCCTTTAGACACTGAAGCTTTCTTT

d_gene: TRBD1
abundance: once
j_gene: TRBJ2-2
v_gene: TRBV30
CDR3aa: CAGGTGAPPWELFF
CDR3nt: TGTGCCGGGGGGACAGGGGCTCCCCCCTGGGAGCTGTTTTTT

d_gene: -
abundance: -
j_gene: TRBJ2-3
v_gene: TRBV6-4
CDR3aa: CASGRTRTDTQYF
CDR3nt: TGTGCCAGCGGGAGGACCCGCACAGATACGCAGTATTTT

d_gene: TRBD1
abundance: few
j_gene: TRBJ2-1
v_gene: TRBV14
CDR3aa: CASSQGTGFSYNEQFF
CDR3nt: TGTGCCAGCAGCCAGGGGACAGGATTCTCCTACAATGAGCAGTTCTTC

d_gene: TRBD2
abundance: once
j_gene: TRBJ2-2
v_gene: TRBV6-1
CDR3aa: CASSDWGGGELFF
CDR3nt: TGTGCCAGCAGTGATTGGGGGGGCGGGGAGCTGTTTTTT

d_gene: TRBD1
abundance: -
j_gene: TRBJ1-3
v_gene: TRBV10-2
CDR3aa: CASSGPDRGPAGNTIYF
CDR3nt: TGCGCCAGCAGTGGCCCTGACAGGGGGCCCGCTGGAAACACCATATATTTT

d_gene: -
abundance: once
j_gene: TRBJ2-2
v_gene: TRBV6-5
CDR3aa: CASSFNAGELFF
CDR3nt: TGTGCCAGCAGTTTTAACGCCGGGGAGCTGTTTTTT

d_gene: -
abundance: -
j_gene: TRBJ2-7
v_gene: TRBV6-1
CDR3aa: CASSKQYYEQYF
CDR3nt: TGTGCCAGCAGTAAACAGTACTACGAGCAGTACTTC

d_gene: -
abundance: -
j_gene: TRBJ2-7
v_gene: TRBV2
CDR3aa: CASNVVDFYEQYF
CDR3nt: TGTGCCAGCAATGTGGTGGACTTCTACGAGCAGTACTTC

d_gene: -
abundance: -
j_gene: TRBJ1-2
v_gene: TRBV6-5
CDR3aa: CASRYRGISSGYTF
CDR3nt: TGTGCCAGCAGGTATAGGGGAATTTCGAGCGGCTACACCTTC

d_gene: -
abundance: once
j_gene: TRBJ2-5
v_gene: TRBV27
CDR3aa: CASSRSTGSETQYF
CDR3nt: TGTGCCAGCAGTAGATCCACAGGGTCCGAGACCCAGTACTTC

d_gene: -
abundance: -
j_gene: TRBJ2-2
v_gene: TRBV19
CDR3aa: CASSNGGSPSGELFF
CDR3nt: TGTGCCAGTAGTAACGGGGGATCGCCTTCCGGGGAGCTGTTTTTT

d_gene: -
abundance: -
j_gene: TRBJ2-1
v_gene: TRBV5-1
CDR3aa: CASSLLGSHNEQFF
CDR3nt: TGCGCCAGCAGCTTGTTAGGCAGCCACAATGAGCAGTTCTTC

d_gene: TRBD1
abundance: -
j_gene: TRBJ1-4
v_gene: TRBV30
CDR3aa: CAWSAGQVVGKLFF
CDR3nt: TGTGCCTGGAGTGCGGGACAGGTGGTTGGAAAACTGTTTTTT

d_gene: -
abundance: -
j_gene: TRBJ2-1
v_gene: TRBV11-2
CDR3aa: CASSLGSSINEQFF
CDR3nt: TGTGCCAGCAGCTTAGGTAGTTCGATCAATGAGCAGTTCTTC

d_gene: TRBD1
abundance: -
j_gene: TRBJ2-7
v_gene: TRBV19
CDR3aa: CARSEGTGEFCEQYF
CDR3nt: TGTGCCAGAAGCGAAGGAACAGGGGAATTCTGCGAGCAGTACTTC

d_gene: TRBD1
abundance: -
j_gene: TRBJ2-7
v_gene: TRBV19
CDR3aa: CASSIPPGTGNYEQYF
CDR3nt: TGTGCCAGTAGTATCCCCCCCGGGACAGGGAACTACGAGCAGTACTTC

d_gene: -
abundance: -
j_gene: TRBJ1-4
v_gene: TRBV5-6
CDR3aa: CASSFYPGGGNEKLFF
CDR3nt: TGTGCCAGCAGTTTTTACCCGGGAGGAGGGAATGAAAAACTGTTTTTT

d_gene: -
abundance: few
j_gene: TRBJ1-1
v_gene: TRBV5-1
CDR3aa: CASSLDSGSTEAFF
CDR3nt: TGCGCCAGCAGCTTGGATAGTGGGAGCACTGAAGCTTTCTTT

d_gene: -
abundance: -
j_gene: TRBJ2-5
v_gene: TRBV6-1
CDR3aa: CASSEEVVPQETQYF
CDR3nt: TGTGCCAGCAGTGAAGAGGTGGTACCCCAAGAGACCCAGTACTTC

d_gene: -
abundance: -
j_gene: TRBJ1-2
v_gene: TRBV28
CDR3aa: CASSTGSYYGYTF
CDR3nt: TGTGCCAGCAGTACAGGGTCTTACTATGGCTACACCTTC

d_gene: TRBD1
abundance: -
j_gene: TRBJ2-5
v_gene: TRBV6-1
CDR3aa: CASSEALSGGWETQYF
CDR3nt: TGTGCCAGCAGTGAAGCGTTGTCAGGGGGTTGGGAGACCCAGTACTTC

d_gene: TRBD1
abundance: few
j_gene: TRBJ1-1
v_gene: TRBV12-5
CDR3aa: CASGWTGMNTEAFF
CDR3nt: TGTGCTAGTGGGTGGACAGGGATGAACACTGAAGCTTTCTTT

d_gene: -
abundance: once
j_gene: TRBJ2-5
v_gene: TRBV7-2
CDR3aa: CASSLTREETQYF
CDR3nt: TGTGCCAGCAGCTTAACCAGGGAAGAGACCCAGTACTTC

d_gene: -
abundance: -
j_gene: TRBJ1-2
v_gene: TRBV5-1
CDR3aa: CASSLDGEGYTF
CDR3nt: TGCGCCAGCAGCTTGGATGGGGAAGGCTACACCTTC

d_gene: TRBD1
abundance: -
j_gene: TRBJ1-5
v_gene: TRBV7-2
CDR3aa: CASSLLTGVTQPQHF
CDR3nt: TGTGCCAGCAGCCTGTTGACAGGGGTTACTCAGCCCCAGCATTTT